The 13 T cell receptor beta chains below were found in one sample sequenced in a study of tumor and adjacent non-tumor tissue in lung cancer. The library came from three nested PCR rounds adapted from ARM-PCR protocols. One entry per CDR3 protein results from TCRdb running MiXCR on the multiplex PCR reads. Among roughly 66,000 distinct CDR3 sequences listed, 55% to 85% were seen once. No cell sorting was done before RNA was extracted from the tissue. Source material: lung tumor tissue. Receptors originate from a man aged 55-75 years with non-small cell lung cancer.

Details on this clonotype: No conserved phenylalanine or tryptophan ends this CDR3, so it is likely a read error. V gene TRBV30 combines with J gene TRBJ2-2, with D maybe TRBD2 (6 bases). The germline V gene encodes CDR1 GTSNPN and CDR2 SVGIG (reference sequence). V was trimmed by 0 bases and J by 6 bases, leaving 8 bases between them. The CDR3 consists of 13 residues. CDR3 protein: CAWSVAGAGELFI. The CDR3 DNA sequence: TGTGCCTGGAGTGTAGCGGGCGCCGGGGAGCTGTTTATT.

This clonotype is termed medium-sized. V is TRBV29-1 and J is TRBJ1-5; D gene ambiguous. Trimming removed 4 bases from V and 0 bases from J, with 10 bases in between. Germline V gene sequence: CDR1 SQVTM, CDR2 ANQGSEA. The CDR3 contains 14 residues. This CDR3 reads CSVGPSGSNQPQHF. The CDR3, as DNA: TGCAGCGTTGGCCCCTCAGGTAGCAATCAGCCCCAGCATTTT.

As concerns this clonotype: The junction departs from germline at one end; a sequencing error may be responsible. The chain links TRBV7-9 to TRBJ2-6; no firm D call. The CDR3 spans 14 residues. Germline CDR1 SEHNR, CDR2 FQNEAQ (reference sequence). CDR3 region: CASSLYSGSNVLAF. The CDR3 coding sequence is TGTGCCAGCAGCTTGTACTCTGGGTCCAACGTCCTGGCTTTC. Together with reference TRBV7-9 and TRBJ2-6, the CDR3 gives the full variable domain: DTGVSQNPRHKITKRGQNVTFRCDPISEHNRLYWYRQTLGQGPEFLTYFQNEAQLEKSRLLSDRFSAERPKGSFSTLEIQRTEQGDSAMYLCASSLYSGSNVLAFGAGSRLTVL.

Note on this clonotype: This sequence may be a read error, since a much larger clone differs from it by one base. The conserved phenylalanine or tryptophan is not found at the CDR3 terminus, so this likely reflects a read error. No DNA is shown, since the ends of the CDR3 on it are uncertain; the CDR3 is the one TCRdb lists. The chain's CDR3 is CASSLGDYGFS. This chain joins TRBV6-6 and TRBJ1-4. Germline V CDR1 and CDR2: MNHNY, SVGAGI (reference sequence). The CDR3 is 11 amino acids long, termini counted.

This clonotype was seen only once. The conserved phenylalanine or tryptophan is not found at the CDR3 terminus, so this likely reflects a read error. The J gene is TRBJ1-5, the V gene TRBV29-1; tentatively, D is TRBD1 (5 bases). Germline V gives CDR1 SQVTM, CDR2 ANQGSEA. The CDR3 has 13 amino acids. The CDR3 here is CGVAQGLNQPQHI. The CDR3 DNA reads TGCGGCGTTGCTCAGGGCCTCAATCAGCCCCAGCATATT.

Of note for this clonotype: Given the absence of the conserved phenylalanine or tryptophan at the CDR3 end, a read error is likely. The DNA is omitted, as the CDR3 cannot be located on it reliably, and the CDR3 follows TCRdb's listing. The V and J genes are TRBV29-1 and TRBJ2-7; TRBD1, the table's D call, was not compared with the DNA. The germline V gene has CDR1 SQVTM and CDR2 ANQGSEA. The CDR3 is 16 residues long, ends included. This CDR3 is CSVEEPHGTASYEQYL.

Of note for this clonotype: Since no conserved phenylalanine or tryptophan closes the CDR3, a read error is the likely cause. It is unclear where the CDR3 begins or ends on the DNA, so no DNA is shown, and the CDR3 is as TCRdb lists it. V and J are TRBV10-2 and TRBJ2-2; TRBD1 was called by the table and not checked on the DNA. The CDR3 is 13 residues long, ends included. The germline CDR1 and CDR2 sequences are WSHSY and SAAADI. The CDR3 loop reads CASRARSSGELYY.

The chain carries TRBV5-1 and TRBJ1-1; TRBD1 aligns across 8 bases. V lost 0 bases and J lost 4; bases outside the gene matches: 5. The CDR3 sequence is 15 residues long. Germline-derived CDR1 and CDR2 are SGHRS and YFSETQ. The CDR3, as DNA: TGCGCCAGCAGCTTGGGGGACAGGCCTTCCACTGAAGCTTTCTTT. Translation gives CASSLGDRPSTEAFF.

On this clonotype itself: A single base separates this from a much larger clone, so it may be a read error. Since the CDR3 does not end with the conserved phenylalanine or tryptophan, this likely comes from a read error. The V call is TRBV10-3, the J call TRBJ2-7; 8 bases line up with TRBD2. There are 14 residues in the CDR3. V gave up 3 bases and J gave up 3 bases; unmatched junction bases: 4. The germline V gene encodes CDR1 ENHRY and CDR2 SYGVKD. CDR3 in amino acids: CAISDLAGGYEQYS. DNA for the CDR3: TGTGCCATCAGTGACCTGGCGGGAGGCTACGAGCAGTACTCC.

This sequence joins TRBV6-1 and TRBJ1-1; D unclear. Per the germline V gene, CDR1 is MNHNS and CDR2 is SASEGT. This CDR3 spans 13 amino acids. V lost 9 bases, J lost 1 base, and 12 bases lay in between. The CDR3 nucleotides read TGTGCCAGACGAGTCGAGGCGAACACTGAAGCTTTCTTT. The encoded protein is CARRVEANTEAFF.

Concerning this clonotype itself: A read error is likely, as this CDR3 ends without the conserved phenylalanine or tryptophan. The chain is built from TRBV6-6 and TRBJ1-5; D possibly uses TRBD1 or TRBD2 (5 bases each). The DNA end is more similar to TRBJ2-3, so the J call may be wrong. Germline CDR1 reads MNHNY; CDR2 reads SVGAGI (reference sequence). The CDR3 is 16 amino acids. CDR3 protein: CASSYSTGGSNEPQYL. CDR3 coding DNA: TGTGCCAGCAGTTACTCCACAGGTGGGAGCAATGAGCCCCAGTATCTT.

The chain couples TRBV29-1 to TRBJ2-2, with D unclear. CDR1 SQVTM and CDR2 ANQGSEA come from the germline V gene. The CDR3 loop spans 13 amino acids. V lost 5 bases to trimming and J lost 4 bases, with 11 bases between them. CDR3 in DNA: TGCAGCGTTTCGGGTTTGAGCACCGGGGAGCTGTTTTTT. Translating it yields CSVSGLSTGELFF.

For this clonotype: Relative to the germline gene, one junction end is altered; a read error may explain this. The chain carries TRBV29-1 and TRBJ2-1; the D gene is possibly TRBD2 (6 bases). There are 17 residues in the CDR3. The germline gives CDR1 SQVTM, CDR2 ANQGSEA. CDR3 nucleotide sequence: TGCAGCGTTGAAGGAGAATACCGGGACTGCCTTTCCAATGAGCAGTTATTC. Protein: CSVEGEYRDCLSNEQLF.